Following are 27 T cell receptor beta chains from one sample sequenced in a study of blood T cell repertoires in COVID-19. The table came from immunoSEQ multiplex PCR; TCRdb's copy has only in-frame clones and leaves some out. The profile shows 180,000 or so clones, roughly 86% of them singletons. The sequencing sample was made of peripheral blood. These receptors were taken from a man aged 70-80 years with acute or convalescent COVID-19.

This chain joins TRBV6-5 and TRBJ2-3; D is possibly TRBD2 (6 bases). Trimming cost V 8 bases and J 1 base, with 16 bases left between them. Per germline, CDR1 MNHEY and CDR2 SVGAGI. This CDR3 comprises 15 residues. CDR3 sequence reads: CASVGGKDRTDTQYF. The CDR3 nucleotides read TGTGCCAGCGTTGGGGGGAAGGACCGCACAGATACGCAGTATTTT.

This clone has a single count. The chain's CDR3 is CASSQDPVGGSYNEQFF. CDR3 coding DNA: TGCGCCAGCAGCCAAGATCCAGTAGGGGGCTCCTACAATGAGCAGTTCTTC. The gene calls are TRBV4-1 and TRBJ2-1, with D possibly being TRBD1 (6 bases). CDR3 size: 17 residues. The germline V gene encodes CDR1 MGHRA and CDR2 YSYEKL. V lost 0 bases to trimming and J lost 0 bases, with 12 bases between them.

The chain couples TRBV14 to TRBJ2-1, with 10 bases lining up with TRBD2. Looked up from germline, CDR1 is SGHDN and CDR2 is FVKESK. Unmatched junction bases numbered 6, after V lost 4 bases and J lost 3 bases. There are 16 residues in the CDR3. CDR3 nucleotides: TGTGCCAGCAGCCGCATTACTAGCGGGGACTACAATGAGCAGTTCTTC. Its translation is CASSRITSGDYNEQFF.

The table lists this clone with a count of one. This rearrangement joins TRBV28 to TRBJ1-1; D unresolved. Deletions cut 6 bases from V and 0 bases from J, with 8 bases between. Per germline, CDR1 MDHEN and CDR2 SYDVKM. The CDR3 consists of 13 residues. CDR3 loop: CASRAVMNTEAFF. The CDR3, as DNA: TGTGCCAGCAGGGCGGTTATGAACACTGAAGCTTTCTTT.

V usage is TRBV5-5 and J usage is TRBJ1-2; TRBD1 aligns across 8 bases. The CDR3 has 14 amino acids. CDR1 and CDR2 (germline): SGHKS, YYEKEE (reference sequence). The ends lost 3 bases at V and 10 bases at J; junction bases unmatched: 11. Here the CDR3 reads CASSYDRGAVTYTF. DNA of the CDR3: TGTGCCAGCAGCTATGACAGGGGTGCTGTTACCTACACCTTC.

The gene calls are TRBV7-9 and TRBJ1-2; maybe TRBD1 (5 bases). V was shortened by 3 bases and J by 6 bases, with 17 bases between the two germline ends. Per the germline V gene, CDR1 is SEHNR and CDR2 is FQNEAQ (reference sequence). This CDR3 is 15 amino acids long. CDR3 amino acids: CASSLGGNSPNGYTF. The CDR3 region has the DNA TGTGCCAGCAGCTTGGGGGGAAACAGTCCTAATGGCTACACCTTC.

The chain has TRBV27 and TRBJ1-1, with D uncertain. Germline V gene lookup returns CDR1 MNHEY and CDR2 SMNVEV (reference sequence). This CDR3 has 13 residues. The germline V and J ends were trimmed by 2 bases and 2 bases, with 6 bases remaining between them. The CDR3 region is CASSLTVNTEAFF. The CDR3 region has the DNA TGTGCCAGCAGTTTAACGGTTAACACTGAAGCTTTCTTT.

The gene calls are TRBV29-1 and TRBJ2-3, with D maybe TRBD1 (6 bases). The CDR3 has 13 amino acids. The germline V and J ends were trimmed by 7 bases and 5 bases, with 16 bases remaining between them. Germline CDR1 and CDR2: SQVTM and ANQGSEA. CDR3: CSAVWGPGDTQYF. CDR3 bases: TGCAGCGCCGTGTGGGGGCCCGGAGATACGCAGTATTTT.

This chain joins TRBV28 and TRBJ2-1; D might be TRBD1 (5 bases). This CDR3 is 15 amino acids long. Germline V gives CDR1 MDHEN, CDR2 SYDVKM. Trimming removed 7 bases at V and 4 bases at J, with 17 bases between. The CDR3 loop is CASTGLRTTYNEQFF. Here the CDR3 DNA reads TGTGCCAGCACCGGTCTGAGGACAACGTACAATGAGCAGTTCTTC.

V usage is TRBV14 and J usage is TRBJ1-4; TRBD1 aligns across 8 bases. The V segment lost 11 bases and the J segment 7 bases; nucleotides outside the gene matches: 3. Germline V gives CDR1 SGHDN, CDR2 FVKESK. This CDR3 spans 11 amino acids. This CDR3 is CAGQGGEKLFF. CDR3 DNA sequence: TGTGCCGGACAGGGCGGTGAAAAACTGTTTTTT.

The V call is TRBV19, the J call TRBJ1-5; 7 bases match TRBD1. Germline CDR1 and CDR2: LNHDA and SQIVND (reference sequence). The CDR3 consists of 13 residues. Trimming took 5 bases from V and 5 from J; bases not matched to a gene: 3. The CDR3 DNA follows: TGTGCCAGTAGTGTCAGGGGGGATCAGCCCCAGCATTTT. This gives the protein CASSVRGDQPQHF.

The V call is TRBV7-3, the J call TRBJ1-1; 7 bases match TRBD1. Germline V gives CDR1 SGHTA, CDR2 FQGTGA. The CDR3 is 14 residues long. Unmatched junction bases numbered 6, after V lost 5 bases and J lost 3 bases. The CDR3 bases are TGTGCCAGCAGCCAATACAGGGGCCACACTGAAGCTTTCTTT. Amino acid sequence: CASSQYRGHTEAFF.

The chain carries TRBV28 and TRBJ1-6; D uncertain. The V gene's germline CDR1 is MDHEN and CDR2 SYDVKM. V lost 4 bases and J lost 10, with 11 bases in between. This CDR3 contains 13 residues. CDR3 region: CASSWGGASPLHF. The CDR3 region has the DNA TGTGCCAGCAGTTGGGGAGGAGCATCACCCCTCCACTTT.

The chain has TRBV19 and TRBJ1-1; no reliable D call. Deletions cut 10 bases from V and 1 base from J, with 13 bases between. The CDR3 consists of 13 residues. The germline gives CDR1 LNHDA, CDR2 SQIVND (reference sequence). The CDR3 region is CATSPQANTEAFF. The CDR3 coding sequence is TGTGCCACCTCCCCGCAAGCGAACACTGAAGCTTTCTTT. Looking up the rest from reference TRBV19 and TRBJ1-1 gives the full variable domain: DGGITQSPKYLFRKEGQNVTLSCEQNLNHDAMYWYRQDPGQGLRLIYYSQIVNDFQKGDIAEGYSVSREKKESFPLTVTSAQKNPTAFYLCATSPQANTEAFFGQGTRLTVV.

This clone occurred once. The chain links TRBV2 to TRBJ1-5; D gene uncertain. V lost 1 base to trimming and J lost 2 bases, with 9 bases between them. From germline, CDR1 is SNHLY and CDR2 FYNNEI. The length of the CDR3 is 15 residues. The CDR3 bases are TGTGCCAGCAGTGAAGTACAGACGGGCAATCAGCCCCAGCATTTT. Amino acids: CASSEVQTGNQPQHF. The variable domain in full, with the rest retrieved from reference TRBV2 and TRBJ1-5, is EPEVTQTPSHQVTQMGQEVILRCVPISNHLYFYWYRQILGQKVEFLVSFYNNEISEKSEIFDDQFSVERPDGSNFTLKIRSTKLEDSAMYFCASSEVQTGNQPQHFGDGTRLSIL.

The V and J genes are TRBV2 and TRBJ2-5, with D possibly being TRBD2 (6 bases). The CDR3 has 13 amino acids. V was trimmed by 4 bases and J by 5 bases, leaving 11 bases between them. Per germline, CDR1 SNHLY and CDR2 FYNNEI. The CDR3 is CASSGEVKETQYF. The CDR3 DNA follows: TGTGCCAGCAGTGGGGAGGTTAAGGAGACCCAGTACTTC.

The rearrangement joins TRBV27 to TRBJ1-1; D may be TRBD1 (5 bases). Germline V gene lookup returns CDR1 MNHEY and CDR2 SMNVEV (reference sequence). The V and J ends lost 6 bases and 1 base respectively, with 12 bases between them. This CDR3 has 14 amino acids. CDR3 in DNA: TGTGCCAGCAGGGTGGGAGGGACGAACACTGAAGCTTTCTTT. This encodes CASRVGGTNTEAFF.

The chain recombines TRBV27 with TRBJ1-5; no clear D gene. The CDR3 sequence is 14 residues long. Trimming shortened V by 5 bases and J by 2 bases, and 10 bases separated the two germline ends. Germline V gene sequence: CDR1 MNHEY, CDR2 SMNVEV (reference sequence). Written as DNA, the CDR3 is TGTGCCAGCAGTACCGTGGGCGGCAATCAGCCCCAGCATTTT. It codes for CASSTVGGNQPQHF.

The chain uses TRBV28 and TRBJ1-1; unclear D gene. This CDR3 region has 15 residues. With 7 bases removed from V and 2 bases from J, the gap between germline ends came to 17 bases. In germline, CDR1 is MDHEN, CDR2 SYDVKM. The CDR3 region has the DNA TGTGCCAGCACCCTCGGAGGCTCGGGAAACACTGAAGCTTTCTTT. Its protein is CASTLGGSGNTEAFF. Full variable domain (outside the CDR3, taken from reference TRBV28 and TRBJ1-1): DVKVTQSSRYLVKRTGEKVFLECVQDMDHENMFWYRQDPGLGLRLIYFSYDVKMKEKGDIPEGYSVSREKKERFSLILESASTNQTSMYLCASTLGGSGNTEAFFGQGTRLTVV.

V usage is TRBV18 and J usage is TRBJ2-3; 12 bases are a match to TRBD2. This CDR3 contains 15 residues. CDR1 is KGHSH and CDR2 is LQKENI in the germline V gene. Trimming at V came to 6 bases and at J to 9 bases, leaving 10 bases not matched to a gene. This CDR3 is CASSRRTSGEETQYF. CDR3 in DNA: TGTGCCAGCTCGCGGCGGACTAGCGGGGAGGAGACGCAGTATTTT.

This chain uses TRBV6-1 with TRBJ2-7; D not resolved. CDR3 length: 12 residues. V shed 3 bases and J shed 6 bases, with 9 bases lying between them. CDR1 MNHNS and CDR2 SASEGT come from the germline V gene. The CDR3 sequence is CASSEGRLEQYF. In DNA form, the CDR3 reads TGTGCCAGCAGTGAGGGCAGGCTCGAGCAGTACTTC.

The DNA for the CDR3 is TGTGCCAGCAGCGGACCCAGAGGAGCGGATACGCAGTATTTT. Its protein is CASSGPRGADTQYF. The chain couples TRBV9 to TRBJ2-3; D not resolved. Looked up from germline, CDR1 is SGDLS and CDR2 is YYNGEE. The CDR3 extends over 14 amino acids. Trimming left V 3 bases short and J 6 bases short, with 14 bases between.

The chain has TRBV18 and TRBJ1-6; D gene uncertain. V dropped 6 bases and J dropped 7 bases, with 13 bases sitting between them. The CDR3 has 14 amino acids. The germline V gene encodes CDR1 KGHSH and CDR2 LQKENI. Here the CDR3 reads CASSLGPDNSPLHF. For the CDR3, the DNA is TGTGCCAGCTCTCTAGGTCCAGACAATTCACCCCTCCACTTT.

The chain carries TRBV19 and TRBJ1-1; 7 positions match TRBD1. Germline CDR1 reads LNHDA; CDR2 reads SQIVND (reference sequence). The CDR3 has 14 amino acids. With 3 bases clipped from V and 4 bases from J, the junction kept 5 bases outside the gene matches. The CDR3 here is CASSISAGGTEAFF. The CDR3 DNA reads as TGTGCCAGTAGTATTTCGGCAGGGGGCACTGAAGCTTTCTTT. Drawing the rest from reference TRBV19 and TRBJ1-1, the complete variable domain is DGGITQSPKYLFRKEGQNVTLSCEQNLNHDAMYWYRQDPGQGLRLIYYSQIVNDFQKGDIAEGYSVSREKKESFPLTVTSAQKNPTAFYLCASSISAGGTEAFFGQGTRLTVV.

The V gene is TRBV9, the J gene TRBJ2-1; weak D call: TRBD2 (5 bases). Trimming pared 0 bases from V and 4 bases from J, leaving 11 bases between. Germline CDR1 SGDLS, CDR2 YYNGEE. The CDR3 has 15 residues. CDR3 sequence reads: CASSVGGKVYNEQFF. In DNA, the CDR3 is TGTGCCAGCAGCGTAGGAGGGAAAGTGTACAATGAGCAGTTCTTC.

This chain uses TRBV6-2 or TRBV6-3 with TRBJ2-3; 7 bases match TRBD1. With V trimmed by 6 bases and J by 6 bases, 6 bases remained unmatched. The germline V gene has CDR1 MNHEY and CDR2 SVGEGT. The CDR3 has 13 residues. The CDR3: CASSLGQPDTQYF. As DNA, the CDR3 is TGTGCCAGCAGCCTGGGACAGCCGGATACGCAGTATTTT.

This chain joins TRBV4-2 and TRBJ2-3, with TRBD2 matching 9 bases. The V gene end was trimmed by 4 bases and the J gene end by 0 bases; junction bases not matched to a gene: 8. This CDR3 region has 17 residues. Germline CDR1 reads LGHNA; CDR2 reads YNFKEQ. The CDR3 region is CASSLSGSASSTDTQYF. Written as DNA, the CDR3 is TGTGCCAGCAGCCTTAGCGGGAGTGCCTCTAGCACAGATACGCAGTATTTT.